A single TCR beta chain is shown here with its context. This CDR3 is built from 14 residues. CDR1 is GTSNPN, CDR2 SVGIG, per germline (reference sequence). V lost 0 bases, J lost 4 bases, and 12 bases lay in between. This specimen comes from a study of T cell changes during pregnancy in multiple sclerosis. Measured with immunoSEQ multiplex PCR; TCRdb has only the in-frame clones, and not every one. Among approximately 41,000 clones listed, roughly 92% were seen once. This specimen was CD4+ T cells from peripheral blood mononuclear cells, taken in the first trimester of pregnancy. The receptor was isolated from a female donor with multiple sclerosis, enrolled in a pregnancy study. V usage is TRBV30 and J usage is TRBJ1-2; D is unclear. CDR3 in DNA: TGTGCCTGGAGTGTCAGCGCTACCACCTATGGCTACACCTTC. Its translation: CAWSVSATTYGYTF.